The 23 T cell receptor beta chains given below trace back to one sample, sequenced in a study of blood T cell repertoires in COVID-19. Some clones are missing from TCRdb's copy, which holds only in-frame ones; the method was immunoSEQ multiplex PCR. The table includes 120,000 or so clones, roughly 79% detected once. Sequenced material: peripheral blood. The origin of the receptors is a man between 65 and 80 years old with acute or convalescent COVID-19.

The chain couples TRBV5-1 to TRBJ2-2, with D possibly TRBD1 on 5 matching bases. Looked up from germline, CDR1 is SGHRS and CDR2 is YFSETQ. Trimming cost V 0 bases and J 4 bases, with 7 bases left between them. The CDR3 runs 14 residues. In nucleotides, the CDR3 is TGCGCCAGCAGCTTGGGACAGACCACCGGGGAGCTGTTTTTT. Its protein is CASSLGQTTGELFF.

The gene calls are TRBV5-1 and TRBJ1-1, with a possible D match to TRBD1 (5 bases). This CDR3 is built from 14 residues. CDR1 and CDR2 (germline): SGHRS, YFSETQ. Trimming left V 0 bases short and J 4 bases short, with 10 bases between. This CDR3 is CASSLVRGVTEAFF. CDR3 DNA sequence: TGCGCCAGCAGCTTGGTTCGGGGGGTCACTGAAGCTTTCTTT.

The V and J genes are TRBV6-2 or TRBV6-3 and TRBJ2-5; 10 bases align to TRBD2. Losses at the gene ends were 6 bases for V and 5 bases for J; bases not matched to a gene: 6. The germline V gene has CDR1 MNHEY and CDR2 SVGEGT. CDR3 length: 14 amino acids. CDR3 amino acids: CASRPSGGVETQYF. Here the CDR3 DNA reads TGTGCCAGCAGGCCTAGCGGGGGAGTGGAGACCCAGTACTTC.

This rearrangement joins TRBV9 to TRBJ2-5; no definite D call. Germline lookup yields CDR1 SGDLS and CDR2 YYNGEE. This CDR3 has 12 residues. V was clipped by 0 bases and J by 3 bases, with 3 bases between them. In DNA, the CDR3 is TGTGCCAGCAGCGTAGTAGAAGAGACCCAGTACTTC. Translation gives CASSVVEETQYF.

The rearrangement uses TRBV2 and TRBJ1-1; TRBD1 might be the D (5 bases). The CDR3 contains 14 residues. Germline V gene data show CDR1 as SNHLY and CDR2 as FYNNEI. V shed 7 bases and J shed 1 base, with 13 bases lying between them. The CDR3 loop is CASTITGENTEAFF. Here the CDR3 DNA reads TGTGCCAGCACGATAACAGGAGAGAACACTGAAGCTTTCTTT.

This clone came up a few times. This chain links TRBV11-3 with TRBJ1-1, with D perhaps TRBD1 (6 bases). Germline CDR1 SGHNT, CDR2 YENEEA. This CDR3 spans 14 amino acids. Trimming removed 3 bases at V and 1 base at J, with 9 bases between. The CDR3 loop is CASSFYRENTEAFF. CDR3 DNA sequence: TGTGCCAGCAGCTTTTACAGGGAGAACACTGAAGCTTTCTTT.

The chain joins TRBV7-3 to TRBJ2-2; TRBD1 is a possible D gene (5 bases). CDR1 SGHTA and CDR2 FQGTGA come from the germline V gene. Trimming shortened V by 5 bases and J by 5 bases, and 15 bases separated the two germline ends. This CDR3 is built from 15 residues. The CDR3: CASSPQGVGTGELFF. The CDR3 DNA reads as TGTGCCAGCAGCCCCCAAGGGGTCGGGACCGGGGAGCTGTTTTTT. The variable domain in full, completed from reference TRBV7-3 and TRBJ2-2, reads GAGVSQTPSNKVTEKGKYVELRCDPISGHTALYWYRQSLGQGPEFLIYFQGTGAADDSGLPNDRFFAVRPEGSVSTLKIQRTERGDSAVYLCASSPQGVGTGELFFGEGSRLTVL.

CDR3 amino acids: CASSSRGRGNQPQHF. As DNA, the CDR3 is TGTGCCAGCAGCTCCCGGGGAAGGGGCAATCAGCCCCAGCATTTT. The chain is built from TRBV6-5 and TRBJ1-5; D is uncertain. V was shortened by 6 bases and J by 2 bases, with 14 bases between the two germline ends. The CDR3 consists of 15 residues. Germline values: CDR1 MNHEY, CDR2 SVGAGI.

This chain links TRBV7-6 with TRBJ1-6, with a tentative D call TRBD1 (6 bases). Germline CDR1 SGHVS, CDR2 FNYEAQ. The CDR3 is 15 residues long. V was trimmed by 0 bases and J by 10 bases, leaving 13 bases between them. CDR3 region: CASSLAGGPSSPLHF. The CDR3, as DNA: TGTGCCAGCAGCTTAGCGGGGGGGCCCTCGTCACCCCTCCACTTT. Using reference TRBV7-6 and TRBJ1-6 for the parts outside the CDR3, the full variable domain is GAGVSQSPRYKVTKRGQDVALRCDPISGHVSLYWYRQALGQGPEFLTYFNYEAQQDKSGLPNDRFSAERPEGSISTLTIQRTEQRDSAMYRCASSLAGGPSSPLHFGNGTRLTVT.

The rearrangement joins TRBV30 to TRBJ1-5; 7 nucleotides line up with TRBD1. Germline lookup yields CDR1 GTSNPN and CDR2 SVGIG (reference sequence). V gave up 3 bases and J gave up 5 bases; unmatched junction bases: 4. This CDR3 contains 13 residues. CDR3 DNA: TGTGCCTGGAGACAGCAGGGGGATCAGCCCCAGCATTTT. This translates into CAWRQQGDQPQHF.

J is TRBJ2-3 and V is TRBV5-4, with TRBD1 identical over 8 bases. Germline loops: CDR1 SGHNT, CDR2 YYREEE (reference sequence). The J segment lost 6 bases and the V segment lost 3 bases, leaving 3 bases of the junction unmatched. The CDR3 totals 13 residues. CDR3 in amino acids: CASSWTGRDTQYF. CDR3 DNA: TGTGCCAGCAGCTGGACAGGGCGCGATACGCAGTATTTT.

The V call is TRBV7-3, the J call TRBJ2-3; D possibly corresponds to TRBD1 (6 bases). V lost 5 bases and J lost 2, with 11 bases in between. This CDR3 region has 14 residues. Germline V CDR1 and CDR2: SGHTA, FQGTGA. CDR3 protein: CASSLGTPTDTQYF. CDR3 in DNA: TGTGCCAGCAGCCTTGGGACACCCACAGATACGCAGTATTTT.

This clone was counted a few times. The chain carries TRBV18 and TRBJ2-2; possible D gene TRBD1, 6 bases. CDR1 and CDR2 (germline): KGHSH, LQKENI. Trimming took off 0 bases at V and 6 bases at J, with 14 bases between the two ends. The CDR3 loop spans 16 amino acids. The CDR3 DNA follows: TGTGCCAGCTCACCACCGGCTCAGGGGATAGCCGGGGAGCTGTTTTTT. It codes for CASSPPAQGIAGELFF. Using reference TRBV18 and TRBJ2-2 for the parts outside the CDR3, the full variable domain is NAGVMQNPRHLVRRRGQEARLRCSPMKGHSHVYWYRQLPEEGLKFMVYLQKENIIDESGMPKERFSAEFPKEGPSILRIQQVVRGDSAAYFCASSPPAQGIAGELFFGEGSRLTVL.

This clone showed up just a few times. The chain couples TRBV7-9 to TRBJ1-5; TRBD1 aligns across 11 bases. CDR3 length: 16 amino acids. Germline CDR1 and CDR2: SEHNR and FQNEAQ (reference sequence). Trimming took 2 bases from V and 6 from J; bases not matched to a gene: 6. DNA of the CDR3: TGTGCCAGCAGCTTAAGTGGACAGGGGGCGTCTCAGCCCCAGCATTTT. Its protein is CASSLSGQGASQPQHF.

The V gene is TRBV20-1, the J gene TRBJ2-3; maybe TRBD1 (6 bases). Germline loops: CDR1 DFQATT, CDR2 SNEGSKA (reference sequence). The ends were cut back, 4 bases at V and 4 bases at J, with 12 bases in the middle. The CDR3 extends over 13 amino acids. CDR3 sequence: CSATEQGADTQYF. The CDR3 bases are TGCAGTGCTACTGAACAGGGTGCAGATACGCAGTATTTT.

The V gene is TRBV2, the J gene TRBJ1-1; tentatively, D is TRBD1 (5 bases). Germline lookup yields CDR1 SNHLY and CDR2 FYNNEI. The V end was cut by 5 bases, the J end by 5 bases, with 21 bases between. The CDR3 runs 16 residues. The CDR3 region is CASSYGPRAGLTEAFF. The CDR3, as DNA: TGTGCCAGCAGTTACGGGCCCAGGGCGGGGTTGACTGAAGCTTTCTTT.

The chain combines TRBV6-7 with TRBJ1-2; TRBD1 matches at 9 bases. TRBV6-7 is an ORF, with its function uncertain. V lost 2 bases, J lost 9 bases, and 13 bases stayed unmatched. The CDR3 is 16 amino acids. The CDR3 loop reads CASSYDQGQGNSSYTF. CDR3 nucleotide sequence: TGTGCCAGCAGTTACGATCAGGGACAGGGTAACAGTAGCTACACCTTC.

The chain employs TRBV7-9 and TRBJ1-3; possibly TRBD1 for D (6 bases). The V end was cut by 4 bases, the J end by 0 bases, with 10 bases between. CDR3 length: 15 amino acids. Germline CDR1 SEHNR, CDR2 FQNEAQ (reference sequence). CDR3 loop: CASSSTGSSGNTIYF. As DNA, the CDR3 is TGTGCCAGCAGCTCAACAGGGAGCTCTGGAAACACCATATATTTT. Complete variable domain (other parts from reference TRBV7-9 and TRBJ1-3): DTGVSQNPRHKITKRGQNVTFRCDPISEHNRLYWYRQTLGQGPEFLTYFQNEAQLEKSRLLSDRFSAERPKGSFSTLEIQRTEQGDSAMYLCASSSTGSSGNTIYFGEGSWLTVV.

J is TRBJ2-7 and V is TRBV18; 7 bases line up with TRBD1. CDR1 and CDR2 (germline): KGHSH, LQKENI. V shed 4 bases, J shed 4 bases, and the junction held 4 bases outside the gene matches. This CDR3 comprises 13 residues. This CDR3 is CASSQGQSYEQYF. The CDR3 region has the DNA TGTGCCAGCTCACAGGGACAGTCGTACGAGCAGTACTTC.

This chain links TRBV29-1 with TRBJ2-2; D unclear. The germline CDR1 and CDR2 sequences are SQVTM and ANQGSEA. The CDR3 has 13 amino acids. Trimming stripped 8 bases from V and 0 bases from J, with 10 bases between. This chain's CDR3 is CSSWQSNTGELFF. As DNA, the CDR3 is TGCAGCTCCTGGCAGTCGAACACCGGGGAGCTGTTTTTT.

The V call is TRBV6-4, the J call TRBJ1-5; D uncertain. V was pared by 4 bases and J by 5 bases, with 18 bases between. Germline V CDR1 and CDR2: MRHNA, SNTAGT. The length of the CDR3 is 16 residues. In nucleotides, the CDR3 is TGTGCCAGCAGTGCGGTCAGGCCGGGAGGATATCAGCCCCAGCATTTT. This sequence encodes CASSAVRPGGYQPQHF.

The rearrangement links TRBV14 to TRBJ2-7, with 7 bases aligning to TRBD2. V was clipped by 3 bases and J by 6 bases; unmatched bases: 5. CDR1 is SGHDN and CDR2 is FVKESK in the germline V gene. The CDR3 extends over 13 amino acids. CDR3: CASSQGGFREQYF. The CDR3 bases are TGTGCCAGCAGCCAGGGGGGGTTCCGCGAGCAGTACTTC.

The chain joins TRBV10-3 to TRBJ1-3; D is possibly TRBD1 (5 bases). Germline loops: CDR1 ENHRY, CDR2 SYGVKD. The CDR3 has 15 residues. V lost 2 bases, J lost 2 bases, and 10 bases lay in between. This CDR3 reads CAISEAGLAGNTIYF. CDR3 in DNA: TGTGCCATCAGTGAGGCAGGGTTGGCTGGAAACACCATATATTTT.